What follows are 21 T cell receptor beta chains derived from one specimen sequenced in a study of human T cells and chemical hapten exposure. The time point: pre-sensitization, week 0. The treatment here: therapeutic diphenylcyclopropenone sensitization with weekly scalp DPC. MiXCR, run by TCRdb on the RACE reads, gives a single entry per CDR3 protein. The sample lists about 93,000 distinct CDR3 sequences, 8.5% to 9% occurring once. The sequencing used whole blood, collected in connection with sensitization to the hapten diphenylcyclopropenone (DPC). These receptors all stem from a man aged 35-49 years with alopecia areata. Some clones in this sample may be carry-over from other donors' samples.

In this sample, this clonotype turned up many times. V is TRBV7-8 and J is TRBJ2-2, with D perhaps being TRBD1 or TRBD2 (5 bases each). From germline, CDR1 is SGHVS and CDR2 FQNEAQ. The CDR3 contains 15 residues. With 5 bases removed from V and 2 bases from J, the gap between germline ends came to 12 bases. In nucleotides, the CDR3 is TGTGCCAGCAGCGCCGGGACCCACAACACCGGGGAGCTGTTTTTT. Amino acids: CASSAGTHNTGELFF.

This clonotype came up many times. CDR3 nucleotide sequence: TGTGCCAGCAGTCTAGGAGGGGGCACCTACGAGCAGTACTTC. Translated, it gives CASSLGGGTYEQYF. The chain joins TRBV28 to TRBJ2-7, with D tentatively TRBD1 (7 bases). Trimming cost V 5 bases and J 2 bases, with 13 bases left between them. The CDR3 is 14 residues long. In germline, CDR1 is MDHEN, CDR2 SYDVKM.

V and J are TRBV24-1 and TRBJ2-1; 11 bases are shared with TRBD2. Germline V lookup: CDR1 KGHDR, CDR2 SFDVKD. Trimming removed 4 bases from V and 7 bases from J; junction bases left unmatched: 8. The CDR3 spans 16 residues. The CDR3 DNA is TGTGCCACCAGTGACCATAGCGGGAGGGAGTCGAATGAGCAGTTCTTC. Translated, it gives CATSDHSGRESNEQFF.

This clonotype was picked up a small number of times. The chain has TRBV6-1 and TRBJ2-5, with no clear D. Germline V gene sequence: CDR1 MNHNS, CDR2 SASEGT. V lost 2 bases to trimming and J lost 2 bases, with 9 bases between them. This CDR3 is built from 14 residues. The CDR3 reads CASSEPQRQETQYF. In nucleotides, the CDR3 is TGTGCCAGCAGTGAACCACAGAGACAAGAGACCCAGTACTTC.

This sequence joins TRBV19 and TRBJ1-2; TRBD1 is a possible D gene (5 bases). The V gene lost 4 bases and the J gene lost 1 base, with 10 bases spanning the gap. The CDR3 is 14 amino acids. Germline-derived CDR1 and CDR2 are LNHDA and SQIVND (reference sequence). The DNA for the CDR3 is TGTGCCAGTAGTACCGCAGGGAATAACTATGGCTACACCTTC. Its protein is CASSTAGNNYGYTF.

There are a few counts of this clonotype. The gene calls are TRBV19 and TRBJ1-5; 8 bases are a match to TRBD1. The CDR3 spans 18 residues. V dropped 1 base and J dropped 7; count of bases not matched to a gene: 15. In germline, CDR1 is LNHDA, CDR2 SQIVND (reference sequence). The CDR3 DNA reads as TGTGCCAGTAGTATAGGGTACAGGGGGAAGTCTAGTTGGCAGCCCCAGCATTTT. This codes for CASSIGYRGKSSWQPQHF.

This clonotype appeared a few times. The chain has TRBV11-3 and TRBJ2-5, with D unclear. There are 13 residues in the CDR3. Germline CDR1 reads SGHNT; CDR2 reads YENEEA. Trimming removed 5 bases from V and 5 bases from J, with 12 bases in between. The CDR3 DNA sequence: TGTGCCAGCAGCCTAGGACCTCTTGAGACCCAGTACTTC. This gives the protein CASSLGPLETQYF. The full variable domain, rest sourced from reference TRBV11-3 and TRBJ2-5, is EAGVVQSPRYKIIEKKQPVAFWCNPISGHNTLYWYLQNLGQGPELLIRYENEEAVDDSQLPKDRFSAERLKGVDSTLKIQPAELGDSAVYLCASSLGPLETQYFGPGTRLLVL.

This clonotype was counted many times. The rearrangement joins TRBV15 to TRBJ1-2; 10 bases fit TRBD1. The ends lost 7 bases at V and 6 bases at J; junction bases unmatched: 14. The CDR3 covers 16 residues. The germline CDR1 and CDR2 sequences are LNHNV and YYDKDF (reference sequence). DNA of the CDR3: TGTGCCACCACAACGGGGGACAGGGGAAGGAACAATGGCTACACCTTC. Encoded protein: CATTTGDRGRNNGYTF.

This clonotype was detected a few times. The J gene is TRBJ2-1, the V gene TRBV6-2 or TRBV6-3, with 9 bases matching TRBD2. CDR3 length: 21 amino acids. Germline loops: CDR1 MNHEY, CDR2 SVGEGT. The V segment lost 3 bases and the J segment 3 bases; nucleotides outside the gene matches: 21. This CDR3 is CASSYNANSGSQNPLYNEQFF. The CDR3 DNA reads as TGTGCCAGCAGTTATAATGCGAATAGCGGGAGCCAAAATCCCCTCTACAATGAGCAGTTCTTC.

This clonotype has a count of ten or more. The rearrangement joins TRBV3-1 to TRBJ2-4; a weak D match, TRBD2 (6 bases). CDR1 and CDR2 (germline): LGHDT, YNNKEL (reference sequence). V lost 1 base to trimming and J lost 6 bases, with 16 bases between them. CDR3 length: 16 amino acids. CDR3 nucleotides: TGTGCCAGCAGCCAAGGGAGTGTGGGGGGAGGAAACATTCAGTACTTC. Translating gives CASSQGSVGGGNIQYF. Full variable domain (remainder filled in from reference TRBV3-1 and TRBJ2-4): DTAVSQTPKYLVTQMGNDKSIKCEQNLGHDTMYWYKQDSKKFLKIMFSYNNKELIINETVPNRFSPKSPDKAHLNLHINSLELGDSAVYFCASSQGSVGGGNIQYFGAGTRLSVL.

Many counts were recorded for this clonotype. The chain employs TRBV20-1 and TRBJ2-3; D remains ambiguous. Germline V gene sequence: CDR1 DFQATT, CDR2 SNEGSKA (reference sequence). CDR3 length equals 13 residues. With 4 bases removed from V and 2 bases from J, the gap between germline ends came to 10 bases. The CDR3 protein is CSATKLLTDTQYF. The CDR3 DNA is TGCAGTGCTACGAAGCTGCTCACAGATACGCAGTATTTT.

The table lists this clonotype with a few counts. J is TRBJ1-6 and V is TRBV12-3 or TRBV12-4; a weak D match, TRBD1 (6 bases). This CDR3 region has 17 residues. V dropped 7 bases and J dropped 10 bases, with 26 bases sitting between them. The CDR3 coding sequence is TGTGCCAGCACCCCTGGAGGGGGGGAACTGGTAGGGTCACCCCTCCACTTT. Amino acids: CASTPGGGELVGSPLHF.

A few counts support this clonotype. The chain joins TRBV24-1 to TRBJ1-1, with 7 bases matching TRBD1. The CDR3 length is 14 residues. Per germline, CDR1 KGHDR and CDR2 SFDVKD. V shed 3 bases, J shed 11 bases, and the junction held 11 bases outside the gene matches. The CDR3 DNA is TGTGCCACCAGTGATCCGGACAGGTCCGTGGGGGCTTTCTTT. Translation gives CATSDPDRSVGAFF.

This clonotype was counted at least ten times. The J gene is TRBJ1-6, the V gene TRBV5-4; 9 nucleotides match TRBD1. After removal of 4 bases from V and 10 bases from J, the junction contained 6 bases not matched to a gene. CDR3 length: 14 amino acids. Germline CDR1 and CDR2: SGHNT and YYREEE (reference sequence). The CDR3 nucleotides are TGTGCCAGCAGCAGGGGACAGGGCGAATCACCCCTCCACTTT. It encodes CASSRGQGESPLHF.

The CDR3 sequence: CASSWTIQGNTEAFF. The CDR3 DNA reads as TGTGCCAGCAGCTGGACTATACAGGGGAACACTGAAGCTTTCTTT. The chain has TRBV11-1 and TRBJ1-1, with D perhaps TRBD1 (6 bases). V shed 4 bases and J shed 1 base, with 13 bases lying between them. Germline-derived CDR1 and CDR2 are SGHAT and FQDESV (reference sequence). The CDR3 contains 15 residues.

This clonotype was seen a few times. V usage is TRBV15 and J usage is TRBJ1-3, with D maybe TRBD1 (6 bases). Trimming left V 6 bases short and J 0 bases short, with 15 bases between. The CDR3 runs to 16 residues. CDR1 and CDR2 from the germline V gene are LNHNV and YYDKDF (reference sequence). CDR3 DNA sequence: TGTGCCACCAGTCTCAGGGGCGGCTACTCTGGAAACACCATATATTTT. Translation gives CATSLRGGYSGNTIYF.

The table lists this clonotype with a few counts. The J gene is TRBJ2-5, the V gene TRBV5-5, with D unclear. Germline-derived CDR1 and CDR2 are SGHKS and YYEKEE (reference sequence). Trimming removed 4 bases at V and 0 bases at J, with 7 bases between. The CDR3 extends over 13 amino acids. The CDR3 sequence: CASSPLNQETQYF. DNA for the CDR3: TGTGCCAGCAGCCCTTTGAACCAAGAGACCCAGTACTTC.

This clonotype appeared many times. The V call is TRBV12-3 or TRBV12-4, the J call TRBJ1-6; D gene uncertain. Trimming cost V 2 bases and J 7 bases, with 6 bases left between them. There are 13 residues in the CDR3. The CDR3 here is CASSLSLNSPLHF. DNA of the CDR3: TGTGCCAGCAGTTTATCCCTAAATTCACCCCTCCACTTT.

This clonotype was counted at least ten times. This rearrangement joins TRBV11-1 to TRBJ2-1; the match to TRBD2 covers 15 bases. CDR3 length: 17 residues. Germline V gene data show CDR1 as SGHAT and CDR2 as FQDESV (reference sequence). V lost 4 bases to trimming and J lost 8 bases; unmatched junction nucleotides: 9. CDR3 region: CASSSMGLAGGRYEQFF. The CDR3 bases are TGTGCCAGCAGCTCCATGGGACTAGCGGGAGGCAGGTATGAGCAGTTCTTC.

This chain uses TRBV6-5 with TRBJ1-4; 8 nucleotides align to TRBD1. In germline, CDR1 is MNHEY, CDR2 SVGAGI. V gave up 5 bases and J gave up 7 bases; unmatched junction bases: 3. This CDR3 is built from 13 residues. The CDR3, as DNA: TGTGCCAGCAGTGGGACAGGAGCTGAAAAACTGTTTTTT. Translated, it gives CASSGTGAEKLFF.

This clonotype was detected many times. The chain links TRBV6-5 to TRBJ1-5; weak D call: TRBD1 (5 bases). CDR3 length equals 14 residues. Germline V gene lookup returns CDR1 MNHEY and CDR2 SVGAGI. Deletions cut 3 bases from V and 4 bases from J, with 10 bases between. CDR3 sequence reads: CASSYMGVNQPQHF. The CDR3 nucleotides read TGTGCCAGCAGTTATATGGGGGTAAATCAGCCCCAGCATTTT.